This record looks at one T cell receptor (beta chain) sequence and its context. Its antigen is currently unknown. The data were obtained in a study of cytomegalovirus exposure and HLA in healthy donors. From germline, CDR1 is LGHNA and CDR2 YSLEER. The CDR3 contains 14 residues. Trimming left V 0 bases short and J 7 bases short, with 10 bases between. Healthy bone marrow donors made up the cohort. Findings and limits, study-wide: It was reported that TCR beta sequences correctly inferred the HLA-A and HLA-B alleles for most subjects. Most TCRs appeared rarely, but some public TCRs recurred in many donors.

The PCR made use of 60 Vbeta and 13 Jbeta primers. Generated by immunoSEQ multiplex PCR, the TCRdb table keeps only in-frame clones and is missing some. The table records about 180,000 clones, roughly 77% of them present only once. The sequence came from a woman aged 30 to 39 in good health and CMV-seronegative. Source material: PBMCs. J is TRBJ2-1 and V is TRBV4-3; TRBD2 is a possible D gene (6 bases). CDR3 nucleotide sequence: TGCGCCAGCAGCCAAGAGGAGGGCCTGAATGAGCAGTTCTTC. Protein product: CASSQEEGLNEQFF.